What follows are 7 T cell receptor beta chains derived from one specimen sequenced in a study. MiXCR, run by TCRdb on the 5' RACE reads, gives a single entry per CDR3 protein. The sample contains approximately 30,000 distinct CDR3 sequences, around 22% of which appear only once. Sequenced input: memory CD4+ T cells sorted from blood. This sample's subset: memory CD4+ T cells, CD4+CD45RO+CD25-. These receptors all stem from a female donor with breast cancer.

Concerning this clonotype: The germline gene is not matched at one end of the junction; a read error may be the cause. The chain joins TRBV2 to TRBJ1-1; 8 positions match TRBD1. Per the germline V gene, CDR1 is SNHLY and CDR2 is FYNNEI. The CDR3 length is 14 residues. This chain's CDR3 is CASSATGGNTGAFF. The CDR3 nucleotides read TGTGCCAGCAGCGCAACAGGGGGGAACACTGGAGCTTTCTTT.

CDR3 coding DNA: TGCGCCAGCAGGCTCGGGGGGGGCTCCTACAATGAGCAGTTCTTC. Its protein is CASRLGGGSYNEQFF. This chain links TRBV10-2 with TRBJ2-1, with TRBD2 matching over 8 bases. The CDR3 has 15 residues. Germline V CDR1 and CDR2: WSHSY, SAAADI. The V segment lost 6 bases and the J segment 0 bases; nucleotides outside the gene matches: 4.

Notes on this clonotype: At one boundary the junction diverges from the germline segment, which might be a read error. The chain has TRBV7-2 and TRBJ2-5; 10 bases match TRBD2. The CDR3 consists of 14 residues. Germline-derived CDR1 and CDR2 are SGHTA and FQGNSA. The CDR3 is CASSFSGRTETQYF. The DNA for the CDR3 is TGTGCCAGCAGCTTTAGCGGGAGGACGGAGACCCAATACTTC.

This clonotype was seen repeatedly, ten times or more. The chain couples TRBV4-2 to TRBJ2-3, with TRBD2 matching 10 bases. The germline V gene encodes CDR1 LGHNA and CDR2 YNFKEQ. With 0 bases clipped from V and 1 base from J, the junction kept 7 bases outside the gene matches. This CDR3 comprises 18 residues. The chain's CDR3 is CASSQEERGGYGTDTQYF. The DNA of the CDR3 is TGTGCCAGCAGCCAAGAAGAGCGGGGGGGTTATGGCACAGATACGCAGTATTTT.

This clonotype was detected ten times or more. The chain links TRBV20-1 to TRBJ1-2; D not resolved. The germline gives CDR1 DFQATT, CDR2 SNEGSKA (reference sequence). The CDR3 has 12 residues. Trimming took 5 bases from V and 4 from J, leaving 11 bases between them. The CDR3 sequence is CSAVDDAYGYTF. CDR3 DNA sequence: TGCAGTGCTGTAGACGACGCCTATGGCTACACCTTC.

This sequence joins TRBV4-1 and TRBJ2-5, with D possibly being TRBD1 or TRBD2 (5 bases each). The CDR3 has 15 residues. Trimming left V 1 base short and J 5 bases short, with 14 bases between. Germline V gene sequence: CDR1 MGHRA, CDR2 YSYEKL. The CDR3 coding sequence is TGCGCCAGCAGCCAAGGGACGTGGGGACGGGAGACCCAGTACTTC. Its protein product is CASSQGTWGRETQYF.

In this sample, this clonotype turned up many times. The CDR3 spells CAISESNRDDYGYTF. The CDR3 bases are TGTGCCATCAGTGAGTCGAACAGGGATGACTATGGCTACACCTTC. This chain links TRBV10-3 with TRBJ1-2, with D possibly matching TRBD1 (6 bases). The germline CDR1 and CDR2 sequences are ENHRY and SYGVKD. V lost 0 bases and J 3 bases, leaving 11 bases between the germline ends. The CDR3 totals 15 residues.